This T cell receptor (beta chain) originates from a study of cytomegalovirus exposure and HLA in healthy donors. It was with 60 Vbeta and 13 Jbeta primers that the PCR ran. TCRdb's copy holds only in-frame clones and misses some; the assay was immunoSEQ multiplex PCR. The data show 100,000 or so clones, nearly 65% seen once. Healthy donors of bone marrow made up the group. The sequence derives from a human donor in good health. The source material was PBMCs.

The CDR3 protein is CASSPQRRAGELFF. For the CDR3, the DNA is TGTGCCAGCAGTCCACAGAGGAGGGCCGGGGAGCTGTTTTTT. V gene TRBV6-5 combines with J gene TRBJ2-2, with D possibly matching TRBD2 (6 bases). This CDR3 region has 14 residues. V shed 5 bases and J shed 6 bases, with 13 bases lying between them. The V gene's germline CDR1 is MNHEY and CDR2 SVGAGI.